The T cell receptor beta chain described here comes from a study of cytomegalovirus exposure and HLA in healthy donors. The CDR3 covers 16 residues. Germline V gene data show CDR1 as MNHEY and CDR2 as SMNVEV (reference sequence). J lost 2 bases, V lost 4 bases, and 3 bases had no gene match. Primers: 60 Vbeta forward and 13 Jbeta reverse. Assay: immunoSEQ multiplex PCR; the TCRdb copy retains only in-frame clones and omits some. The top ten clones hold about 2.5% of a sample with more than 150,000 clones, around 82% of them seen once. Study-level results: The listing of 150 to 200 TCR beta chains classed them as cytomegalovirus-associated.

Concerning this clone itself: Its antigen is unknown.

Material for sequencing was PBMCs. V usage is TRBV27 and J usage is TRBJ1-5, with TRBD1 matching 12 bases. The source of this sequence is a woman in her twenties or thirties in good health and CMV-seropositive. The CDR3 coding sequence is TGTGCCAGCAGTTCAGGGACAGGGGGCGGCAATCAGCCCCAGCATTTT. This sequence encodes CASSSGTGGGNQPQHF.